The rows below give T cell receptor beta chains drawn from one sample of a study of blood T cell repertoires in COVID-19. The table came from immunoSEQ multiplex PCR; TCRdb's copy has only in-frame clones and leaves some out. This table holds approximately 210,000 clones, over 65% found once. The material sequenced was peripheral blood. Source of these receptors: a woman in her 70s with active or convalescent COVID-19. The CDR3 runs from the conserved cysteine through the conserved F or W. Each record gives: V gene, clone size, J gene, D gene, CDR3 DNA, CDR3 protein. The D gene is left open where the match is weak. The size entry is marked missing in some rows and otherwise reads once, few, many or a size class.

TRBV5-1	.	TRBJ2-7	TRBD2	TGCGCCATCGGGACTAGCGACAGCTCCTACGAGCAGTACTTC	CAIGTSDSSYEQYF
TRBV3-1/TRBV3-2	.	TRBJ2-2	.	TGTGCCAGCAGCCAAGACTTAGTGGCCGGGGAGCTGTTTTTT	CASSQDLVAGELFF
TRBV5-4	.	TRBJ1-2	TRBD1	TGTGCCAGCAGCCAGACAGGGGCCCTTGGCTACACCTTC	CASSQTGALGYTF
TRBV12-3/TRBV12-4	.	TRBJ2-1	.	TGTGCCAGTATGCTATACAGGGAGCAGTTCTTC	CASMLYREQFF
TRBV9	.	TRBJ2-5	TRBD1	TGTGCCAGCAGCGAACAGGGGGTCCAGACCCAGTACTTC	CASSEQGVQTQYF
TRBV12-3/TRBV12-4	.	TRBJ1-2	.	TGTGCCAGCAGTTTGTGGCAGACAGATGGCTACACCTTC	CASSLWQTDGYTF
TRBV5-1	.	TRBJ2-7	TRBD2	TGCGCCAGCAGCTTAGCGGGAGGCTCCTACGAGCAGTACTTC	CASSLAGGSYEQYF
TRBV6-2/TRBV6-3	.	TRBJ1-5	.	TGTGCCAGCAGTTTCCTCGGGGGGGGAGACGGCTCTCAGCATTTT	CASSFLGGGDGSQHF
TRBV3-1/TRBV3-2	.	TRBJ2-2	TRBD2	TGTGCCAGCAGCCAAGGTCTCGCTAGCGGGAGGGCAAACACCGGGGAGCTGTTTTTT	CASSQGLASGRANTGELFF
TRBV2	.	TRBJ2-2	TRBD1	TGTGCCAGCAGATGGGACAGGAACACCGGGGAGCTGTTTTTT	CASRWDRNTGELFF
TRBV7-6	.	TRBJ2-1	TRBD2	TGTGCCAGCAGCGGTGGGACTAGCGGGACTGAGCAGTTCTTC	CASSGGTSGTEQFF
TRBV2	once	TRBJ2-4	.	TGTGCCAGCAGTGATTTTCGAGGGCGTCTTCAGTACTTC	CASSDFRGRLQYF
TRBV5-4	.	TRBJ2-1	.	TGTGCCAGCAGCTTGGGCCAGAGGGTTTACAATGAGCAGTTCTTC	CASSLGQRVYNEQFF
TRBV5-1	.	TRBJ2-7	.	TGCGCCAGCAGGGAGGGACGGGGATACTCCTACGAGCAGTACTTC	CASREGRGYSYEQYF
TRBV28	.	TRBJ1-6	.	TGTGCCAGCGGAGACGGAGTTAATTCACCCCTCCACTTT	CASGDGVNSPLHF
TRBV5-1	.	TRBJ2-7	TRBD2	TGCGCCAGCAGCTTTAGCGGGAGTTTAGAGCAGTACTTC	CASSFSGSLEQYF
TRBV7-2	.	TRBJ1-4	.	TGTGCCAGCAGCTTAAGGGGGAGGGTTGGGGAAAAACTGTTTTTT	CASSLRGRVGEKLFF
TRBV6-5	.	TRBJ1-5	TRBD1	TGTGCCAGCAGTAGGGGGCATCAGCCCCAGCATTTT	CASSRGHQPQHF
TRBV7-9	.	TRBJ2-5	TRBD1	TGTGCCAGCAGCTTAACAGGGGGCGCGGAGACCCAGTACTTC	CASSLTGGAETQYF
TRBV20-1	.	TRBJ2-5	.	TGCAGTGCTAGTTTAGAAGAGACCCAGTACTTC	CSASLEETQYF
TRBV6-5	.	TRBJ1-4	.	TGTGCCAGCACAGGTACTTCAGGCAGTGAAAAACTGTTTTTT	CASTGTSGSEKLFF
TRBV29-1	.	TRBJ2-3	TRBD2	TGCAGCGTTCGCCCAAGCGGGGATTCCTGGGCAAATACGCAGTATTTT	CSVRPSGDSWANTQYF
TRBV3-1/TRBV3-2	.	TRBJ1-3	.	TGTGCCAGCAGCCAATCCATGTCCGGGGTGTTTGGCACCATATATTTT	CASSQSMSGVFGTIYF
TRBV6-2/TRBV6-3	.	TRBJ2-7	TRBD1	TGTGCCAGCAGTTACCCCGCCGGACAGGGACGGAGGGTGCAGCAGTACTTC	CASSYPAGQGRRVQQYF